This record concerns one T cell receptor (beta chain) sequence. Germline CDR1 and CDR2: SGHNT and YYREEE (reference sequence). V was trimmed by 4 bases and J by 0 bases, leaving 11 bases between them. The CDR3 is made up of 15 amino acids. Assay: immunoSEQ multiplex PCR; the TCRdb copy retains only in-frame clones and omits some. The repertoire holds 45,000 to 55,000 clones, over 75% seen once, with 1% to 1.5% in the top ten. The data were taken from a study of T cell changes during pregnancy in multiple sclerosis. J is TRBJ1-3 and V is TRBV5-4; D gene uncertain. Sequences were derived from CD4+ T cells from peripheral blood mononuclear cells, sampled in the second trimester of pregnancy. The clonotype comes from a female donor with multiple sclerosis, enrolled in a pregnancy study. The CDR3 here is CASSPGFLSGNTIYF. CDR3 coding DNA: TGTGCCAGCAGCCCCGGTTTTCTCTCTGGAAACACCATATATTTT.